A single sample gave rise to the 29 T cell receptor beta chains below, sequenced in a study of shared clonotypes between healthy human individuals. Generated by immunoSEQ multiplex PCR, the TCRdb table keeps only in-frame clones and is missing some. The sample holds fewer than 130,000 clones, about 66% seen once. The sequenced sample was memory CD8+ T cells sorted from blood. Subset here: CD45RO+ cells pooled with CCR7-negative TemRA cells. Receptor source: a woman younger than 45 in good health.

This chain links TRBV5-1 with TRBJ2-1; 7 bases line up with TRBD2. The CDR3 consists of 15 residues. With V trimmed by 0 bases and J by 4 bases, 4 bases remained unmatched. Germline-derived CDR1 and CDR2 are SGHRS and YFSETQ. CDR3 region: CASSLGLADYNEQFF. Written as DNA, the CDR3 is TGCGCCAGCAGCTTGGGCCTAGCGGATTACAATGAGCAGTTCTTC.

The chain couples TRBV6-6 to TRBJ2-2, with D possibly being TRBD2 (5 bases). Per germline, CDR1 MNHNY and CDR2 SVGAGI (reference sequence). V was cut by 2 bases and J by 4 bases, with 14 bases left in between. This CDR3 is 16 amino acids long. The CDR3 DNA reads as TGTGCCAGCAGTTACCCCACAAGCGGAATCACCGGGGAGCTGTTTTTT. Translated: CASSYPTSGITGELFF.

The CDR3 nucleotides read TGTGCCAGCAGCTTAGGCGTCCACTACGAGCAGTACTTC. It codes for CASSLGVHYEQYF. The chain is built from TRBV7-6 and TRBJ2-7; D not resolved. V lost 1 base and J lost 3, with 7 bases in between. The germline CDR1 and CDR2 sequences are SGHVS and FNYEAQ. This CDR3 has 13 residues.

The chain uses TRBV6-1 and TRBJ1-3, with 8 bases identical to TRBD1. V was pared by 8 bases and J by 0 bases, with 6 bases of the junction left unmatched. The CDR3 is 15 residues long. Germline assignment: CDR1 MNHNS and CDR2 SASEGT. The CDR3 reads CASGQGEDSGNTIYF. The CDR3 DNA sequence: TGTGCCAGCGGACAGGGTGAGGACTCTGGAAACACCATATATTTT.

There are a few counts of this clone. The CDR3 protein is CASSGDFSNTGELFF. CDR3 coding DNA: TGTGCCAGCAGTGGGGACTTTTCGAACACCGGGGAGCTGTTTTTT. The V call is TRBV2, the J call TRBJ2-2; D is perhaps TRBD2 (6 bases). Germline V lookup: CDR1 SNHLY, CDR2 FYNNEI. Trimming pared 4 bases from V and 0 bases from J, leaving 9 bases between. The length of the CDR3 is 15 residues.

CDR3 amino acids: CASSLDTSGYNEQFF. The CDR3 nucleotides read TGCGCCAGCAGCTTGGATACTAGCGGCTACAATGAGCAGTTCTTC. The chain carries TRBV5-1 and TRBJ2-1; TRBD2 agrees at 8 bases. J lost 3 bases, V lost 0 bases, and 2 bases had no gene match. The length of the CDR3 is 15 residues. Germline V gene data show CDR1 as SGHRS and CDR2 as YFSETQ.

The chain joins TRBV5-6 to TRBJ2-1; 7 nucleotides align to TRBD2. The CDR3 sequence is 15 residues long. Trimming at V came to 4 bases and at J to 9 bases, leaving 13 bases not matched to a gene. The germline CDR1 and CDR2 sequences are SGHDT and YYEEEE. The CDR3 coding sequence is TGTGCCAGCAGCCCCAGACTAGCCCTAAAACGTGAGCAGTTCTTC. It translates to CASSPRLALKREQFF.

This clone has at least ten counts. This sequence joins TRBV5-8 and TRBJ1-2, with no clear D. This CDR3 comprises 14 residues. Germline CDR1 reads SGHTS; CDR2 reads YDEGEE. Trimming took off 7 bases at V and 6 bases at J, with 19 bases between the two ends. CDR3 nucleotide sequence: TGTGCCAGCTCTCGGGGTTCGGGAGTGGATGGCTACACCTTC. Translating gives CASSRGSGVDGYTF.

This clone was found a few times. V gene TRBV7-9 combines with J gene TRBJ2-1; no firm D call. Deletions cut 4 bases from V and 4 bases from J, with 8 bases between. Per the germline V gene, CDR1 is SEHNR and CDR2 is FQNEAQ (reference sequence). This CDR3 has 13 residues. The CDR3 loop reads CASSSRIYNEQFF. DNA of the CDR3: TGTGCCAGCAGCTCTAGAATATACAATGAGCAGTTCTTC. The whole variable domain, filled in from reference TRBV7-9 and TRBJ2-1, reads DTGVSQNPRHKITKRGQNVTFRCDPISEHNRLYWYRQTLGQGPEFLTYFQNEAQLEKSRLLSDRFSAERPKGSFSTLEIQRTEQGDSAMYLCASSSRIYNEQFFGPGTRLTVL.

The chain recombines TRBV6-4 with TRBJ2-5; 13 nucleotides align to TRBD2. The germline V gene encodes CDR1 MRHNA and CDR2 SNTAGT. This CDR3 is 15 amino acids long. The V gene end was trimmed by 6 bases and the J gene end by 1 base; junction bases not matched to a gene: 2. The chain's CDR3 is CASSRLAGGQETQYF. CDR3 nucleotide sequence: TGTGCCAGCAGCCGACTAGCGGGAGGCCAAGAGACCCAGTACTTC.

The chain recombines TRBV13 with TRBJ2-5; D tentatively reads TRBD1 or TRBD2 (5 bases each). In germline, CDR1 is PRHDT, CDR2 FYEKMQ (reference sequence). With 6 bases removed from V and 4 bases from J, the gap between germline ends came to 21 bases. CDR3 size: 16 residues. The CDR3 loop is CASSSEGTTGGETQYF. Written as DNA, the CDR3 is TGTGCCAGCAGTTCCGAGGGGACGACCGGAGGAGAGACCCAGTACTTC.

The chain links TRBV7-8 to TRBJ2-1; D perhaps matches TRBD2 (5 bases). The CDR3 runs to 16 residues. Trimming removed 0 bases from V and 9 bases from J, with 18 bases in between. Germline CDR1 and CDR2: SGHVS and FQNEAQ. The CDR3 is CASSLALLAPGSEQFF. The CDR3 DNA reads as TGTGCCAGCAGCTTAGCGCTCTTAGCCCCGGGGTCTGAGCAGTTCTTC.

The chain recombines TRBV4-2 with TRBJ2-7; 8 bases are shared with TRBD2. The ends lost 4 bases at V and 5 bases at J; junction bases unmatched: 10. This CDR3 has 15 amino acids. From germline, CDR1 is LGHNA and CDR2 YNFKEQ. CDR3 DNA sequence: TGTGCCAGCAGCCCCGAAGAGCGGGAGTACGACGAGCAGTACTTC. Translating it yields CASSPEEREYDEQYF.

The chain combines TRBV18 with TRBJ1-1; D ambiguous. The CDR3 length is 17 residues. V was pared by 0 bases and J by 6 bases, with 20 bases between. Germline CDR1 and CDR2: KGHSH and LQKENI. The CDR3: CASSPPISSPGWAEAFF. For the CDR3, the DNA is TGTGCCAGCTCACCACCGATTTCCTCCCCGGGTTGGGCTGAAGCTTTCTTT.

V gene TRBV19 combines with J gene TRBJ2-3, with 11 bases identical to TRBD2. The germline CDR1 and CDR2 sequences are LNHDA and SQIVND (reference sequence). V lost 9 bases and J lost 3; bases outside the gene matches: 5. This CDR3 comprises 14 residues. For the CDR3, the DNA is TGTGCCAGATTAGCGGGAGGGGGTACAGATACGCAGTATTTT. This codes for CARLAGGGTDTQYF.

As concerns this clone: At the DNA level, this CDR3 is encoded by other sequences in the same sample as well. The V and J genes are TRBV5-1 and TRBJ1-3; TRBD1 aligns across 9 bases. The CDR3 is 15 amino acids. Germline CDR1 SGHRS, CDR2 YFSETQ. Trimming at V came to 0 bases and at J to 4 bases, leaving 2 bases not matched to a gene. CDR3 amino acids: CASSLGDRDGNTIYF. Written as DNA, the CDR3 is TGCGCCAGCAGCTTGGGGGACAGGGACGGAAACACCATATATTTT.

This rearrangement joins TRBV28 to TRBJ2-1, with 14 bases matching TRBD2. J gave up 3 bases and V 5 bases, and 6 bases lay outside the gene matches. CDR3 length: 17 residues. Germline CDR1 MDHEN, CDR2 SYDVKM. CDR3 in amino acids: CASSTRLAGGGYNEQFF. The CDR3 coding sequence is TGTGCCAGCAGTACCCGACTAGCGGGAGGGGGCTACAATGAGCAGTTCTTC.

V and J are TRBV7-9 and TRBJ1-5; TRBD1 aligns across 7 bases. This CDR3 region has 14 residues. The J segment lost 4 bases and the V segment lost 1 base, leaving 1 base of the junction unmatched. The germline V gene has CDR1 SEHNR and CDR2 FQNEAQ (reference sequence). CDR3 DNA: TGTGCCAGCAGCTTAGACAGGGGAAATCAGCCCCAGCATTTT. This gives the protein CASSLDRGNQPQHF.

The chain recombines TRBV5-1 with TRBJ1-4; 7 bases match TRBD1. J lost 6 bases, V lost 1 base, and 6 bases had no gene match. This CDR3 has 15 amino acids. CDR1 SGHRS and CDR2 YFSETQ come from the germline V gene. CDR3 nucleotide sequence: TGCGCCAGCAGCTTGCTGACAGGGTCCGATGAAAAACTGTTTTTT. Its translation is CASSLLTGSDEKLFF.

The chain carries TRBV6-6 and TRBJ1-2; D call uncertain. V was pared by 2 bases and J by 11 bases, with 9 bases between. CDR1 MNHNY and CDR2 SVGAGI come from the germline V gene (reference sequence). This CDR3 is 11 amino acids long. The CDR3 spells CASSYEGRYTF. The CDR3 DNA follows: TGTGCCAGCAGTTACGAGGGTCGGTACACCTTC.

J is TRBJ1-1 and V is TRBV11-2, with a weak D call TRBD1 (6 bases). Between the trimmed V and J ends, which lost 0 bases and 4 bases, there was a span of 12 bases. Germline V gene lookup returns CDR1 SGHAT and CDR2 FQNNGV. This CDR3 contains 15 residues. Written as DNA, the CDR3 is TGTGCCAGCAGCTTAGATCTAAGGGGGGGCACTGAAGCTTTCTTT. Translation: CASSLDLRGGTEAFF.

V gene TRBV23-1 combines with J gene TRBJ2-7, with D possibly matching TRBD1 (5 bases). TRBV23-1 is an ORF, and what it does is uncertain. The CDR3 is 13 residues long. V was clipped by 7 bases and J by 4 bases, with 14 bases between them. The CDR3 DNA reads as TGCGCCAGCAACCCATCGACAGAGTACGAGCAGTACTTC. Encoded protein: CASNPSTEYEQYF.

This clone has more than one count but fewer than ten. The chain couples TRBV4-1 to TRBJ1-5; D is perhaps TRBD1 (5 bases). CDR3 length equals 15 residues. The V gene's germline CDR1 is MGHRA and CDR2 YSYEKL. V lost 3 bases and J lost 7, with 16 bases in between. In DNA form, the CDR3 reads TGCGCCAGCAGCCAGGGCGTGGGGACGGGACAGCCCCAGCATTTT. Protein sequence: CASSQGVGTGQPQHF.

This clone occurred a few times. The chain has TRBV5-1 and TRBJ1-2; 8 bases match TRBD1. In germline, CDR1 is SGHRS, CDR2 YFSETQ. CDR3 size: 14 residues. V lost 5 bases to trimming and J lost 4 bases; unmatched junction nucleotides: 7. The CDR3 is CASRPGQGIYGYTF. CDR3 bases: TGCGCCAGCAGACCCGGACAGGGCATCTATGGCTACACCTTC. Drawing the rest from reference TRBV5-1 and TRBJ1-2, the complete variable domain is KAGVTQTPRYLIKTRGQQVTLSCSPISGHRSVSWYQQTPGQGLQFLFEYFSETQRNKGNFPGRFSGRQFSNSRSEMNVSTLELGDSALYLCASRPGQGIYGYTFGSGTRLTVV.

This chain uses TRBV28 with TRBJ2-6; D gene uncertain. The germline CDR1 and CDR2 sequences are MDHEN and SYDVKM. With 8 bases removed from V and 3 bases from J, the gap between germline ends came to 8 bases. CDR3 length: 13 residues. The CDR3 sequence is CASEGSGANVLTF. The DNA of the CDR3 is TGTGCCAGCGAAGGAAGTGGGGCCAACGTCCTGACTTTC.

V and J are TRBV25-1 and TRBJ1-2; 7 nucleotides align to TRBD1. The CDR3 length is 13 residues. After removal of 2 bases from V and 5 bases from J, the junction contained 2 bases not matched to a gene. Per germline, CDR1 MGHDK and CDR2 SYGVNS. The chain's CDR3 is CASSETGVYGYTF. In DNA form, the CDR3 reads TGTGCCAGCAGTGAAACAGGGGTTTATGGCTACACCTTC.

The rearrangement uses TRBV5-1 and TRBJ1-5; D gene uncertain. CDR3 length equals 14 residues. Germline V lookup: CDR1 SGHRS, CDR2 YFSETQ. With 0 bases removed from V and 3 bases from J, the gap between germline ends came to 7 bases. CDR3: CASSLGETNQPQHF. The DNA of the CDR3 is TGCGCCAGCAGCTTGGGAGAAACCAATCAGCCCCAGCATTTT. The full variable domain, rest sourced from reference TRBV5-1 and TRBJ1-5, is KAGVTQTPRYLIKTRGQQVTLSCSPISGHRSVSWYQQTPGQGLQFLFEYFSETQRNKGNFPGRFSGRQFSNSRSEMNVSTLELGDSALYLCASSLGETNQPQHFGDGTRLSIL.

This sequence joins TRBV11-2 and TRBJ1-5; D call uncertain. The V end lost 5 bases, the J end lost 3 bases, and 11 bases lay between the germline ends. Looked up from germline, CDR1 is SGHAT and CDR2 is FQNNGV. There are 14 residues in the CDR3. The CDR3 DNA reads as TGTGCCAGCAGCCCGCGACACGTCAATCAGCCCCAGCATTTT. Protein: CASSPRHVNQPQHF.

CDR3 DNA: TGCGCCAGCAGCGATCCTGGTGGGACTAGCGGGAGTGGGGAGACCCAGTACTTC. Amino acids: CASSDPGGTSGSGETQYF. The chain couples TRBV4-1 to TRBJ2-5; 14 nucleotides align to TRBD2. Germline values: CDR1 MGHRA, CDR2 YSYEKL. The V gene end was trimmed by 5 bases and the J gene end by 5 bases; junction bases not matched to a gene: 13. There are 18 residues in the CDR3.